The present TCR beta chain was sequenced within a study of PD-1 blockade in classical Hodgkin lymphoma (dated by TCRdb to about 2020). With respect to the entire study: Nivolumab dosing was 3 mg/kg intravenously every 2 weeks, continuing until either disease progression or unacceptable toxicity. To define a peripheral blood immune signature of response to PD-1 blockade in classical Hodgkin lymphoma, the study combined TCR beta sequencing with CyTOF. Here is what the overall study found, with its caveats: Trial patients achieving complete response had baseline diversity similar to newly diagnosed patients, whereas partial responders and progressors had significantly lower diversity. The study was restricted to a single clinical trial cohort, and the causes of repertoire differences, possibly disease activity or prior therapy, were left undefined. Baseline TCR diversity was reported to be lower in newly diagnosed patients than in healthy donors, and even lower in relapsed/refractory patients. By C4D1, a significant rise was seen in CD4+ TCR diversity but not in CD8+ TCR diversity (p=0.0027 vs p=0.16), and the rise was most apparent among complete responders (p=0.02). Patients starting nivolumab less than 1 year after ASCT had lower diversity and were excluded from later analyses to avoid confounding by immune reconstitution.

Regarding this clone: Its specific antigen is unknown. No qualities accompany the bases; no much larger clone lies one base away.

Genomic DNA was isolated using the Qiagen DNeasy kit from unsorted PBMCs as well as from negatively selected CD4+ and CD8+ fractions. Amplification of TCR beta CDR3 regions was done by immunoSEQ multiplex PCR with primers that anneal to V and J segments. A synthetic immune receptor repertoire was used to minimize amplification bias, and remaining bias was computationally removed after sequencing. The study's own analysis went as follows. Custom Python scripts were used to quantify repertoire diversity as the Shannon entropy index. The unsorted, CD4+ and CD8+ repertoires were each analyzed separately, with the exception of combined analyses, where CD4+ and CD8+ sequences were merged in silico. A clone was considered expanded if an increase in frequency of at least 2-fold after treatment relative to C1D1 was found, and a pseudocount of 0.5 was applied to clones undetected at baseline. Clones with 0 or 1 copy at C1D1 were defined as singleton clones, while clones with 2 or more copies were defined as non-singleton clones. Clones expanded in unsorted samples were annotated as CD4+, CD8+ or unknown by matching protein sequences in sorted samples from the same patient. Wilcoxon tests on paired samples were used to test changes in diversity from C1D1 to C4D1. TCRdb re-hosts the immuneACCESS table, in-frame sequences only. Its copies lack some clones; in the studies checked, an unresolved V gene accounts for under half of them, and the cause for the rest is not known. The D gene and trimming were derived from the DNA, and the V and J assignments and clone size from that table. The sample contains fewer than 65,000 clones, around 90% of them found a single time. In total, the top ten clones hold 9.7% of the sample.

A distance of 15 bases separates the germline ends of V and J, which lose 6 bases and 6 bases respectively. The germline V gene supplies CDR1 SGHAT and CDR2 FQNNGV. The CDR3 holds 14 amino acids from the cysteine to the phenylalanine. CDR3 DNA is the only sequence kept; it has 42 bases, read in frame from the first base. The sample's time point, from its label and the paper: cycle 1 day 1 (C1D1), immediately before nivolumab initiation. Relapse after autologous stem cell transplantation had occurred in all trial patients, and cohorts A, B and C were distinguished by prior brentuximab vedotin exposure. The trial cohort was composed of about 58 patients with relapsed/refractory classical Hodgkin lymphoma, for whom complete response, partial response or progressive disease was recorded as best overall response. Single-agent nivolumab was administered to trial patients in the multi-cohort phase II CheckMate 205 trial. An independent review committee assessed best overall response by applying the 2007 International Working Group response criteria. Trial PBMCs were collected immediately before nivolumab initiation (C1D1) and during therapy at cycle 2 day 1 and cycle 4 day 1. Peripheral blood was collected in 8 mL Vacutainer Cell Preparation Tubes, from which PBMCs were isolated by centrifugation and then cryopreserved.

The sequence was collected from a human donor with classical Hodgkin lymphoma. The sequence links TRBV11-2 to TRBJ2-1; no D gene can be assigned with confidence. Sequenced material: peripheral blood mononuclear cells (PBMCs), taken at baseline. The CDR3 protein is CASSWREPTNEQFF. In nucleotide form, the sequence is TGTGCCAGCAGTTGGAGAGAACCTACCAATGAGCAGTTCTTC.